This TCR beta chain is drawn from a study of blood T cell repertoires in COVID-19. Study information: Spain, Italy and the United States supplied samples that represented acute and convalescent COVID-19. In each case, the material was cDNA or gDNA derived from T cells, B-cell-depleted T cells, or PBMCs.

The V and J ends lost 3 bases and 7 bases respectively, with 16 bases between them. CDR3 length equals 15 residues. From germline, CDR1 is SNHLY and CDR2 FYNNEI. Assay used: immunoSEQ multiplex PCR; TCRdb lists only in-frame clones, some missing. This sample has 55,000 to 75,000 clones, with 60% to 75% found just once. The sequence derives from an older woman with acute or convalescent COVID-19. Input material: peripheral blood. This chain connects TRBV2 to TRBJ2-1; TRBD2 might be the D (6 bases). The CDR3 reads CASSDTSSPQNEQFF. The CDR3 coding sequence is TGTGCCAGCAGTGATACTAGCTCCCCTCAGAATGAGCAGTTCTTC.